The clone carrying this T cell receptor beta chain was counted between two and nine times. Its specificity is not known. This sample is drawn from a study of shared clonotypes between healthy human individuals. Here immunoSEQ multiplex PCR was the method, and the copy in TCRdb shows in-frame clones only, minus some. The data contain fewer than 400,000 clones, under 80% of them singletons. V was pared by 4 bases and J by 6 bases, with 16 bases between. CDR1 is SGHRS and CDR2 is YFSETQ in the germline V gene. The CDR3 runs to 14 residues. Points from the study as a whole: Though the depth was large, rarefaction showed that sorted-subset sequencing was incomplete. Memory subsets generally showed lower estimated richness than naive subsets. Clonotype sharing among donors likely depends on sequencing depth.

The chain combines TRBV5-1 with TRBJ1-2; a possible D gene is TRBD1 (6 bases). Sequencing input: memory CD4+ T cells sorted from blood. Sample subset: CD45RA-negative fraction. The receptor was isolated from a man aged 30 to 45 in good health. The CDR3 sequence is CASSPLRGRDGYTF. In DNA, the CDR3 is TGCGCCAGCAGCCCCCTCCGGGGGCGGGATGGCTACACCTTC.